The 5 T cell receptor beta chains below all came from one sample that was sequenced in a study of CD8 T cells in Susac syndrome. With random hexamers, about 0.45 to 1 ug RNA was reverse transcribed. TCRdb re-called the immunoSEQ multiplex PCR reads through MiXCR, storing one row per CDR3 protein. The sample comprises 250,000 to 300,000 distinct CDR3 sequences, about 88% of which are singletons, and around 0.18% rests with the top ten. Sample: CD8+ T cells from PBMCs. Every receptor here comes from a human donor with multiple sclerosis.

The chain employs TRBV27 and TRBJ2-1; 10 nucleotides align to TRBD2. V shed 2 bases and J 7 bases; nucleotides not matched to a gene: 8. The length of the CDR3 is 16 residues. Germline CDR1 MNHEY, CDR2 SMNVEV (reference sequence). This CDR3 is CASSLGLAASLNEQFF. In nucleotides, the CDR3 is TGTGCCAGCAGTTTAGGACTAGCGGCTTCTCTTAATGAGCAGTTCTTC.

V usage is TRBV7-2 and J usage is TRBJ2-1; no reliable D call. CDR3 size: 13 residues. CDR1 is SGHTA and CDR2 is FQGNSA in the germline V gene. V was cut by 9 bases and J by 8 bases, with 17 bases left in between. CDR3 residues: CASNAPPTHEQFF. Here the CDR3 DNA reads TGTGCCAGTAATGCCCCCCCCACTCATGAGCAGTTCTTC.

V gene TRBV13 combines with J gene TRBJ2-7, with D uncertain. V dropped 0 bases and J dropped 5 bases, with 8 bases sitting between them. CDR3 length: 13 residues. In germline, CDR1 is PRHDT, CDR2 FYEKMQ (reference sequence). The DNA for the CDR3 is TGTGCCAGCAGCTTAGGCCAAATCAACGAGCAGTACTTC. Encoded protein: CASSLGQINEQYF.

The rearrangement links TRBV4-1 to TRBJ1-6; D is undetermined. Germline CDR1 is MGHRA and CDR2 is YSYEKL. The CDR3 length is 13 residues. Trimming stripped 3 bases from V and 16 bases from J, with 16 bases between. CDR3 amino acids: CASSQGPQDRLHF. In nucleotides, the CDR3 is TGCGCCAGCAGCCAGGGCCCGCAGGACCGTCTCCACTTT.

The chain joins TRBV19 to TRBJ1-5; D is uncertain. Germline V gene data show CDR1 as LNHDA and CDR2 as SQIVND (reference sequence). The CDR3 is 13 residues long. Trimming left V 3 bases short and J 6 bases short, with 9 bases between. CDR3 coding DNA: TGTGCCAGTAGTATGGTAGGTTTTCAGCCCCAGCATTTT. It is translated as CASSMVGFQPQHF.